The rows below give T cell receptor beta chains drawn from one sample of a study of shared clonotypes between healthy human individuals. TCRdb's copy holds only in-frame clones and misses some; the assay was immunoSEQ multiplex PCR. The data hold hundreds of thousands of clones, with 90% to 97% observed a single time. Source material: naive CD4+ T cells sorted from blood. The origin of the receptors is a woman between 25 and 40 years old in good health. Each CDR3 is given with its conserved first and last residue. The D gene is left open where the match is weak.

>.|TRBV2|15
CASSEEGQGVEKLFF
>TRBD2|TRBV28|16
CASSPRGRALAGDEYF
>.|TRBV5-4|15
CASRRLAGGTDTQYF
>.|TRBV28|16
CASTEQGLPYNSPLHF
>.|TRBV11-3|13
CASSFNTGYEQYF
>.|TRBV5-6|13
CASSLAGNQPQHF
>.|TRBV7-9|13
CASSLGHPSLAFF
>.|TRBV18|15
CASSPYLGSGTEAFF
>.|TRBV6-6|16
CASSYAAPGGLAGYYF
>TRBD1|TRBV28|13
CASRGQGGQPQHF
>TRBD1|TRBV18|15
CASSPGTGGTQPQHF
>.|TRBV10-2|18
CASSEILGREGGTGELFF
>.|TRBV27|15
CASSLSTASYQPQHF
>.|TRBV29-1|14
CSVVPPGRTYEQYF
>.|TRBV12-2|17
CASRLAPGQGTNNEQFF
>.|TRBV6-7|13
CASSYLPKDEQYF
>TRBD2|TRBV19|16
CASSLLWAGAGNEQFF
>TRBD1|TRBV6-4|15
CASSPGTGSYNEQFF
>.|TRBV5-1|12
CASSSTNYGYTF
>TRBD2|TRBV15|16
CATSRDRLAGETEQFF
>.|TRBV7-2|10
CASSFGGAFF
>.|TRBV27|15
CASSPGPGRTIEQYF
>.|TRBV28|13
CASVLGTNNEQFF
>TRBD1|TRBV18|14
CASSHGTGQETQYF
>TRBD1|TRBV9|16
CASSVAATGASYEQYF
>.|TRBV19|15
CASIRGGTGNQPQHF
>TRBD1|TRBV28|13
CASRGTGEQPQHF
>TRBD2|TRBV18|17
CASSPSSGSVSTDTQYF
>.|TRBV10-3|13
CAISGRENQPQHF
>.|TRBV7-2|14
CASSFTWESYEQYF
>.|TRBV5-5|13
CASSSRSRETQYF
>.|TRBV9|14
CASSAGGSNQPQHF
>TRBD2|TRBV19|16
CASSPATGRAADTQYF
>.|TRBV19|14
CASAEARGANVLTF
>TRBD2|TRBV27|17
CASSGLAGEKSYNEQFF
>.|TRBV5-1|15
CASSLRGMYSYEQYF
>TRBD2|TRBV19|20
CASSVSGTSGFLGGTDTQYF
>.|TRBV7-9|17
CASSTRPGPPTADEQFF
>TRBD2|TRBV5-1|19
CASSSGLAGGSLGLDTQYF
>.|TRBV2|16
CASSEAQGLKNEKLFF
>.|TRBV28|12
CASSLRNTEAFF
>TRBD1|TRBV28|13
CASFAKWTGWAFF
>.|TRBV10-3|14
CAISERETYNEQFF
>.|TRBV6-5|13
CASSYSRANEQFF
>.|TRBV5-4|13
CASSFPAGEEQYF
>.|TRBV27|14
CASSLAGTVDTQYF
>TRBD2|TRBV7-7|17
CASSPHPTSGRADEQFF
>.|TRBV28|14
CASSPVGGTGELFF
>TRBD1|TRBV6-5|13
CASSPRTGREQYF
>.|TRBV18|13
CASSPRLGGEQFF
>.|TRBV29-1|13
CSVMASSYNEQFF
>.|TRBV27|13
CASSFQARGGYTF
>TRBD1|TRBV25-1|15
CASSVTGTGGFEQYF
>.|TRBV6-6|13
CASFEAPNTEAFF